The 15 T cell receptor beta chains in this list originate from one sample, sequenced in a study of blood T cell repertoires in COVID-19. Produced via immunoSEQ multiplex PCR; TCRdb's table is partial and in-frame only. The table lists about 50,000 clones, 85% of them singletons. Sequencing input: peripheral blood. These receptors originate from a man aged 55 to 70 with acute or convalescent COVID-19.

The gene calls are TRBV27 and TRBJ2-7, with D tentatively TRBD1 (6 bases). This CDR3 region has 14 residues. The V end was cut by 5 bases, the J end by 5 bases, with 16 bases between. CDR1 is MNHEY, CDR2 SMNVEV, per germline (reference sequence). The CDR3: CASSPLGTTNEQYF. The CDR3 DNA follows: TGTGCCAGCAGTCCCCTCGGGACAACCAACGAGCAGTACTTC.

V usage is TRBV2 and J usage is TRBJ2-5, with TRBD2 identical over 8 bases. The CDR3 runs 13 residues. Losses at the gene ends were 5 bases for V and 6 bases for J; bases not matched to a gene: 5. Germline CDR1 SNHLY, CDR2 FYNNEI. CDR3 protein: CASSWREEKTQYF. The CDR3 nucleotides read TGTGCCAGCAGTTGGCGGGAGGAGAAGACCCAGTACTTC.

The chain combines TRBV7-3 with TRBJ2-1; a weak D match, TRBD2 (5 bases). The V end lost 0 bases, the J end lost 10 bases, and 10 bases lay between the germline ends. CDR1 is SGHTA, CDR2 FQGTGA, per germline. The CDR3 is made up of 13 amino acids. The CDR3 loop reads CASSLTGDGEQFF. Written as DNA, the CDR3 is TGTGCCAGCAGCTTAACGGGAGACGGCGAGCAGTTCTTC.

CDR3 sequence (DNA): TGTGCCAGCAGGAGCGGTTCGGATACGCAGTATTTT. Its translation: CASRSGSDTQYF. The chain carries TRBV6-5 and TRBJ2-3, with D possibly TRBD2 on 5 matching bases. V gave up 6 bases and J gave up 6 bases, with 10 bases separating them. Per the germline V gene, CDR1 is MNHEY and CDR2 is SVGAGI. The CDR3 is 12 residues long.

This sequence joins TRBV2 and TRBJ2-2; D might be TRBD1 (6 bases). The CDR3 is made up of 12 amino acids. Per germline, CDR1 SNHLY and CDR2 FYNNEI. V was pared by 9 bases and J by 4 bases, with 9 bases between. The CDR3 sequence: CASPGATGELFF. The CDR3 region has the DNA TGTGCCAGTCCAGGGGCCACCGGGGAGCTGTTTTTT.

The chain is built from TRBV14 and TRBJ2-5, with a possible D match to TRBD2 (6 bases). V shed 0 bases and J shed 5 bases, with 16 bases lying between them. The germline CDR1 and CDR2 sequences are SGHDN and FVKESK. CDR3 length: 16 residues. This chain's CDR3 is CASSQEVGAGGETQYF. CDR3 nucleotide sequence: TGTGCCAGCAGCCAAGAGGTCGGAGCGGGTGGGGAGACCCAGTACTTC. Supplemented by reference TRBV14 and TRBJ2-5, the full variable domain reads EAGVTQFPSHSVIEKGQTVTLRCDPISGHDNLYWYRRVMGKEIKFLLHFVKESKQDESGMPNNRFLAERTGGTYSTLKVQPAELEDSGVYFCASSQEVGAGGETQYFGPGTRLLVL.

The chain uses TRBV4-1 and TRBJ2-1, with TRBD2 matching over 10 bases. This CDR3 comprises 16 residues. Germline V gene data show CDR1 as MGHRA and CDR2 as YSYEKL. Unmatched junction bases numbered 9, after V lost 1 base and J lost 9 bases. The chain's CDR3 is CASSQVLASGSGEQFF. The CDR3 bases are TGCGCCAGCAGCCAAGTTCTGGCTAGCGGGAGCGGTGAGCAGTTCTTC.

V is TRBV5-8 and J is TRBJ1-2; D might be TRBD1 (5 bases). CDR1 SGHTS and CDR2 YDEGEE come from the germline V gene. This CDR3 is 13 amino acids long. V was trimmed by 4 bases and J by 8 bases, leaving 15 bases between them. The CDR3 reads CASSVEDKRGYTF. The CDR3 region has the DNA TGTGCCAGCAGCGTGGAGGACAAACGAGGCTACACCTTC. Based on the CDR3 plus reference TRBV5-8 and TRBJ1-2, the full variable domain is EAGVTQSPTHLIKTRGQQATLRCSPISGHTSVYWYQQALGLGLQFLLWYDEGEERNRGNFPPRFSGRQFPNYSSELNVNALELEDSALYLCASSVEDKRGYTFGSGTRLTVV.

The count of this clone is one. The CDR3 bases are TGTGCCAGTAGGCAGAGACAGCAGTCCGGGGAGCTGTTTTTT. Its protein product is CASRQRQQSGELFF. The gene calls are TRBV19 and TRBJ2-2; a weak D match, TRBD1 (5 bases). There are 14 residues in the CDR3. In germline, CDR1 is LNHDA, CDR2 SQIVND (reference sequence). Trimming took 6 bases from V and 6 from J, leaving 14 bases between them.

This chain connects TRBV5-6 to TRBJ2-3; 8 positions agree with TRBD2. V trimming: 2 bases; J trimming: 4 bases; junction bases outside the gene matches: 6. This CDR3 is 15 amino acids long. Germline V gene sequence: CDR1 SGHDT, CDR2 YYEEEE. The DNA for the CDR3 is TGTGCCAGCAGCTTCGTCGGGAGGGCCCCAGATACGCAGTATTTT. Translation: CASSFVGRAPDTQYF.

The J gene is TRBJ1-3, the V gene TRBV10-3; TRBD1 aligns across 7 bases. J gave up 2 bases and V 0 bases, and 1 base lay outside the gene matches. Germline lookup yields CDR1 ENHRY and CDR2 SYGVKD. The CDR3 has 15 amino acids. The CDR3 region has the DNA TGTGCCATCAGTGAGTCCAGGGGGACTGGAAACACCATATATTTT. This gives the protein CAISESRGTGNTIYF.

This clone has more than one count but fewer than ten. Written as DNA, the CDR3 is TGTGCCAGCAGCCCTCCGGGACTAGCCAGAGGGGAGCTGTTTTTT. It translates to CASSPPGLARGELFF. The V gene is TRBV7-9, the J gene TRBJ2-2; TRBD2 matches 9 bases. The CDR3 runs to 15 residues. Trimming at V came to 5 bases and at J to 8 bases, leaving 9 bases not matched to a gene. CDR1 and CDR2 from the germline V gene are SEHNR and FQNEAQ (reference sequence).

The J gene is TRBJ2-1, the V gene TRBV3-1 (or the pseudogene TRBV3-2), with 7 bases lining up with TRBD2. The CDR3 length is 14 residues. After removal of 4 bases from V and 4 bases from J, the junction contained 4 bases not matched to a gene. Germline-derived CDR1 and CDR2 are LGHDT and YNNKEL (reference sequence). CDR3: CASSPSGPYNEQFF. The CDR3 region has the DNA TGTGCCAGCAGCCCTAGCGGACCTTACAATGAGCAGTTCTTC.

The V call is TRBV9, the J call TRBJ1-1, with TRBD1 identical over 9 bases. This CDR3 spans 17 amino acids. V dropped 0 bases and J dropped 2; count of bases not matched to a gene: 8. CDR1 is SGDLS, CDR2 YYNGEE, per germline. The CDR3 loop reads CASSVATGGQGNTEAFF. The CDR3 nucleotides read TGTGCCAGCAGCGTAGCTACGGGGGGACAGGGTAACACTGAAGCTTTCTTT.

The genes are TRBV4-2 and TRBJ2-1; the match to TRBD2 covers 16 bases. J was trimmed by 10 bases and V by 4 bases; bases with no gene match: 10. This CDR3 has 17 amino acids. Germline V gene lookup returns CDR1 LGHNA and CDR2 YNFKEQ. CDR3: CASSRSGLAGGPGEQFF. CDR3 in DNA: TGTGCCAGCAGCCGTTCGGGACTAGCGGGAGGGCCGGGCGAGCAGTTCTTC.